This T cell receptor beta chain originates from a study of Ad26.COV2.S vaccination and SARS-CoV-2 variants. Study details: Donor participated within the Ad26.COV2.S arm of the COV1001 trial.

Study results and limitations: Non-spike TCR breadth did not differ much between vaccine and placebo recipients. Assessments of TCR breadth and depth may have underestimated the total T cell responses.

Treatment specified: 15 to 20 received Ad26.COV2.S at low or high dose, single or two shots; about 5 received placebo; per-sample allocation not given. Collection of samples fell on day 63 after the first vaccine or placebo injection. Vaccine was an Ad26 vector expressing Wuhan-strain SARS-CoV-2 spike. J lost 0 bases, V lost 6 bases, and 4 bases had no gene match. CDR3 length: 15 amino acids. In germline, CDR1 is LNHDA, CDR2 SQIVND (reference sequence). The protocol was immunoSEQ multiplex PCR, while the TCRdb copy is restricted to in-frame clones and leaves out a portion. The repertoire holds 290,000 or so clones, with about 90% as singletons. For this clone: What it binds is unknown.

This specimen was peripheral blood, taken in a trial of Ad26.COV2.S vaccine versus placebo. This sequence joins TRBV19 and TRBJ1-5, with 8 bases that match TRBD1. This clonotype was obtained from a person between 18 and 60 years old who received the Ad26.COV2.S COVID-19 vaccine or a placebo. CDR3 sequence (DNA): TGTGCCAGTAGCACAGGGGGTTATAGCAATCAGCCCCAGCATTTT. Its protein is CASSTGGYSNQPQHF.